This T cell receptor beta chain was sequenced for a study of T cells in Graves' hyperthyroidism and ophthalmopathy. What was amplified from RNA transcripts were TCR beta CDR3 regions. HTBI primers were used for first-round RT-PCR of the TCR CDR3. TCRdb called the multiplex PCR reads again in MiXCR, with one record for every CDR3 protein. Of 300,000 to 400,000 distinct CDR3 sequences listed, approximately 15% were seen once; the top ten hold around 24%. This clonotype has a count of ten or more. No antigen is known for it. The study defined stable Graves' hyperthyroidism as no ophthalmopathy progression within 18 months. Around 10 ml of fresh peripheral blood supplied the PBMCs. Trimming pared 5 bases from V and 11 bases from J, leaving 22 bases between. This CDR3 contains 16 residues. The germline V gene encodes CDR1 MNHEY and CDR2 SMNVEV (reference sequence). Whole-study results and caveats: Blood held most thyroid clonotypes expanded above 0.001 frequency.

This rearrangement joins TRBV27 to TRBJ1-6; the D gene is possibly TRBD1 (5 bases). Sequencing used blood. The sequence was obtained from a woman aged 25-40 years with Graves' hyperthyroidism. CDR3 in DNA: TGTGCCAGCAGTCTTTGGGGGGGGTCTAGTGATACACCCCTCCACTTT. This translates into CASSLWGGSSDTPLHF.